The present entry profiles one T cell receptor beta chain with its context. Its antigen is undetermined. The sample belongs to a study of cytomegalovirus exposure and HLA in healthy donors. Whole-study context: Falling in the Caucasian-associated ancestry cluster were approximately 86% of 350 to 400 genotyped donors. Findings and caveats of the study: What was likely a sequencing artifact was a cluster of highly shared sequence variants. Later, TCR association rates were found to vary by HLA locus, highest for DRB1 and lowest for HLA-C.

This CDR3 is 15 amino acids long. Germline assignment: CDR1 MGHRA and CDR2 YSYEKL. The V and J ends lost 0 bases and 0 bases respectively, with 9 bases between them. Primers included in the PCR were 60 Vbeta and 13 Jbeta primers. Here immunoSEQ multiplex PCR was the method, and the copy in TCRdb shows in-frame clones only, minus some. The sample contains over 55,000 clones, more than 75% of which appear only once. The specimen sequenced was PBMCs. The receptor comes from a man between 18 and 29 years old in good health and CMV-seronegative. V gene TRBV4-1 combines with J gene TRBJ2-7; no firm D call. CDR3 protein: CASSQEILSSYEQYF. For the CDR3, the DNA is TGCGCCAGCAGCCAAGAAATCCTGAGCTCCTACGAGCAGTACTTC.